The rows below give T cell receptor beta chains drawn from one sample of a study of CD8+CD57+ T cells in acquired aplastic anemia. TCRdb reprocessed the reads with MiXCR, giving one entry per CDR3 protein. Of about 160,000 distinct CDR3 sequences in the sample, around half were seen once. The material sequenced was sorted CD4+, CD8+, or CD8+CD57+ T cells (not recorded which) from PBMCs. The source is a human donor with aplastic anemia. The conserved cysteine and the conserved F or W are not part of the CDR3 here. A D gene is named only where the DNA matches it firmly.

ASSQQLTGTDTQY . TRBV3-1
ASSLGTDRSTDTQY . TRBV5-5
ASSLPGGSYNDQF . TRBV2
ASSVQGANYGYT TRBD1 TRBV9
ASRLAVLQETQY . TRBV6-1
ASGTGGGNQPQH . TRBV28
ATSRRPSLAGVYEQY TRBD2 TRBV15
ASSSSQGYEQY . TRBV7-7
ASSSRTGSQETQY TRBD1 TRBV19
ASSETGIFNEKLF . TRBV25-1
SARELAGPETQY TRBD2 TRBV20-1
ASSLDGGRVGETQY TRBD2 TRBV7-3
ASSLAVKTYEQY . TRBV5-5
SARGHRGGVQETQY . TRBV20-1
ASSGSQPNTEAF . TRBV10-2
ASSQIRATYNEQF . TRBV14
SAVKGSTEAF . TRBV20-1
ASSIQTGGYEQY TRBD1 TRBV19
ASSLGGGSSNEQF TRBD2 TRBV5-1
ASSLNRAHYEQY . TRBV7-9
ATSEGQGLVSYNEQF TRBD1 TRBV24-1
ASRAQGHGTEAF . TRBV2
ASSAPGQGGYGYT TRBD1 TRBV7-9
SVRAGGEVTGELF TRBD2 TRBV29-1
ASTPSASSYNEQF . TRBV25-1
ASSLVGDEQY . TRBV7-8
ATSDMDRSYEQY TRBD1 TRBV24-1
ASSESLDRDTEAF . TRBV9
ASREGLLQGYEQY . TRBV7-8
ASSSINRGYAEAF TRBD1 TRBV12-3/TRBV12-4
ASSSRDLLSYEQY . TRBV7-2
ASSLTTGSYNEQF TRBD1 TRBV4-2
SAGGVGTVNTEAF . TRBV20-1
ASSLVSGTSGSYEQY TRBD2 TRBV5-1
ASSSETGRNGF . TRBV7-2
ASSPRLAGGRETQY TRBD2 TRBV4-3
ASSVGVGLASTDTQY TRBD2 TRBV9
ASSLARSEAF . TRBV7-9
ASSLNQGLGTEAF . TRBV7-3
ASRADSNQPQH . TRBV12-3/TRBV12-4
ASSPVRDSSYGYT TRBD1 TRBV12-3/TRBV12-4
ASSRRGFQAGLYEQY TRBD2 TRBV7-6
ASSALAGADEQY TRBD2 TRBV6-1
ASSIDKQLSYGYT . TRBV19
AWGQGPNTEAF TRBD1 TRBV30
ASTRAAYNEQF . TRBV28
ASSLDLVDWY . TRBV7-2
ASNELSNQPQH . TRBV19
ASSLGQGAHTGELF TRBD1 TRBV5-5
ASSVGQAEQY TRBD1 TRBV2
SVGGASSSYEQY . TRBV29-1
ASSDSTGGPDTQC TRBD2 TRBV6-4
ASSIGPEGAETQY . TRBV19
ASSEPSGITDTQY TRBD2 TRBV2
ASSYRQGAIYEQY TRBD1 TRBV5-5
ASSLGRGRDTEAF TRBD1 TRBV5-8
AWRSGSSYNEQF TRBD2 TRBV30
ASSLARGAGEKLF TRBD1 TRBV5-1
ASSLSRVGEAF . TRBV11-2
SARRETSGLASYNEQF TRBD2 TRBV20-1